This T cell receptor (beta chain) stems from a study of CD8 T cells in Susac syndrome. RNA amounts of roughly 0.5 to 1 ug underwent reverse transcription with random hexamers. TCRdb called the immunoSEQ multiplex PCR reads again in MiXCR, with one record for every CDR3 protein. The sample consists of around 140,000 distinct CDR3 sequences, 75% to 90% of them appearing once. Germline V lookup: CDR1 MNHNS, CDR2 SASEGT. Unmatched junction bases numbered 15, after V lost 5 bases and J lost 4 bases. The CDR3 is 17 amino acids. The clonotype comes from a human donor with multiple sclerosis. The sample taken for sequencing was CD8+ T cells from PBMCs. The rearrangement joins TRBV6-1 to TRBJ2-3; 7 nucleotides match TRBD2. CDR3 nucleotides: TGTGCCAGCAGTCTTACGGGCGGGAGAAGTAGTGCAGATACGCAGTATTTT. Translation gives CASSLTGGRSSADTQYF.